The 24 T cell receptor beta chains below all came from one sample that was sequenced in a study of T cells in Graves' hyperthyroidism and ophthalmopathy. The source material, RNA transcripts, was used to amplify TCR beta CDR3 regions. First-round RT-PCR targeting the TCR CDR3 was performed with the HTBI primer set. Using its own MiXCR run on the multiplex PCR reads, TCRdb lists one record per CDR3 protein. The sample yields approximately 520,000 distinct CDR3 sequences, roughly 24% seen once. Material for sequencing was blood. Every receptor here comes from a woman aged 30 to 39 with Graves' ophthalmopathy.

This clonotype is a singleton in its sample. The chain recombines TRBV6-5 with TRBJ1-1; TRBD1 matches 11 bases. Germline CDR1 is MNHEY and CDR2 is SVGAGI. Trimming removed 4 bases from V and 1 base from J; junction bases left unmatched: 8. CDR3 length: 17 amino acids. The CDR3 protein is CASSSWTGGAGNTEAFF. The CDR3 DNA reads as TGTGCCAGCAGTTCCTGGACAGGGGGCGCGGGGAACACTGAAGCTTTCTTT.

Only a few counts were recorded for this clonotype. This chain uses TRBV6-1 with TRBJ1-1, with 8 positions matching TRBD1. CDR1 MNHNS and CDR2 SASEGT come from the germline V gene. There are 16 residues in the CDR3. J lost 1 base, V lost 6 bases, and 10 bases had no gene match. This CDR3 is CASSSDRGNGNTEAFF. In DNA form, the CDR3 reads TGTGCCAGCAGCTCAGACAGGGGAAACGGGAACACTGAAGCTTTCTTT.

This clonotype showed up many times. V usage is TRBV28 and J usage is TRBJ1-2, with 8 positions matching TRBD1. Germline lookup yields CDR1 MDHEN and CDR2 SYDVKM. The CDR3 spans 14 residues. V shed 6 bases, J shed 7 bases, and the junction held 10 bases outside the gene matches. The CDR3 loop reads CASSKLDRGGGYTF. CDR3 nucleotides: TGTGCCAGCAGCAAACTTGACAGGGGAGGTGGCTACACCTTC.

This clonotype appeared a few times. The chain carries TRBV4-1 and TRBJ1-2; D is uncertain. There are 17 residues in the CDR3. Germline V CDR1 and CDR2: MGHRA, YSYEKL. V lost 0 bases to trimming and J lost 8 bases, with 22 bases between them. The CDR3 reads CASSQDAGTLLLAGYTF. The CDR3 DNA follows: TGCGCCAGCAGCCAAGATGCCGGCACTCTCCTCCTCGCCGGCTACACCTTC.

This clonotype was observed at least ten times. The V gene is TRBV6-2 or TRBV6-3, the J gene TRBJ2-2; unclear D gene. There are 13 residues in the CDR3. CDR1 is MNHEY, CDR2 SVGEGT, per germline. Deletions cut 2 bases from V and 1 base from J, with 2 bases between. CDR3 region: CASSYVNTGELFF. CDR3 coding DNA: TGTGCCAGCAGTTACGTGAACACCGGGGAGCTGTTTTTT.

This clonotype was counted many times. CDR3 loop: CASSFFSGAPGYTF. The CDR3, as DNA: TGTGCCAGCAGTTTTTTCTCGGGGGCACCGGGCTACACCTTC. The rearrangement links TRBV12-3 or TRBV12-4 to TRBJ1-2, with D perhaps matching TRBD1 (6 bases). There are 14 residues in the CDR3. V was shortened by 3 bases and J by 8 bases, with 16 bases between the two germline ends.

In this sample, this clonotype turned up once. This chain joins TRBV6-2 or TRBV6-3 and TRBJ1-1; the D is unclear. The CDR3 length is 13 residues. V was pared by 2 bases and J by 4 bases, with 8 bases between. Germline loops: CDR1 MNHEY, CDR2 SVGEGT. The CDR3 here is CASSYLRVTEAFF. The CDR3 region has the DNA TGTGCCAGCAGTTACCTAAGGGTCACTGAAGCTTTCTTT.

The chain has TRBV6-1 and TRBJ1-2; D possibly corresponds to TRBD1 (5 bases). The CDR3 is 12 amino acids. CDR1 is MNHNS and CDR2 is SASEGT in the germline V gene. V lost 10 bases to trimming and J lost 2 bases, with 11 bases between them. Here the CDR3 DNA reads TGTGCCACTTTAGAGGGGAACTATGGCTACACCTTC. This encodes CATLEGNYGYTF.

The V call is TRBV12-3 or TRBV12-4, the J call TRBJ2-7; TRBD2 might be the D (7 bases). Trimming took off 3 bases at V and 6 bases at J, with 27 bases between the two ends. The CDR3 sequence is 18 residues long. DNA for the CDR3: TGTGCCAGCAGTTTCGACAGGAAACTAGCGCAACTGAAGGGCGAGCAGTACTTC. Its translation: CASSFDRKLAQLKGEQYF.

This clonotype showed up many times. V is TRBV4-1 and J is TRBJ1-2, with D possibly TRBD1 on 5 matching bases. Trimming left V 0 bases short and J 2 bases short, with 10 bases between. Germline CDR1 MGHRA, CDR2 YSYEKL. The CDR3 runs 15 residues. The CDR3 DNA sequence: TGCGCCAGCAGCCAAGAGACAGAACTAAACTATGGCTACACCTTC. Translating gives CASSQETELNYGYTF.

Many counts were recorded for this clonotype. The rearrangement links TRBV28 to TRBJ2-7; TRBD1 matches at 7 bases. The CDR3 has 15 residues. The germline V gene has CDR1 MDHEN and CDR2 SYDVKM. After removal of 8 bases from V and 0 bases from J, the junction contained 10 bases not matched to a gene. The CDR3 DNA sequence: TGTGCCAGCGGCCCACGGGGACAGTCCTCCTACGAGCAGTACTTC. Its translation is CASGPRGQSSYEQYF.

This clonotype has a count of ten or more. CDR3 nucleotides: TGTGCCACCAGTGACAATTCGGAAGGCTACACCTTC. Translated: CATSDNSEGYTF. The V and J genes are TRBV24-1 and TRBJ1-2; no firm D call. The CDR3 covers 12 residues. V lost 4 bases and J 8 bases, leaving 10 bases between the germline ends. Germline V CDR1 and CDR2: KGHDR, SFDVKD.

This clonotype was detected many times. The V and J genes are TRBV6-1 and TRBJ1-3; tentatively, D is TRBD1 (6 bases). Trimming shortened V by 2 bases and J by 0 bases, and 17 bases separated the two germline ends. The germline gives CDR1 MNHNS, CDR2 SASEGT. CDR3 length: 18 amino acids. The CDR3 spells CASSERPQGLNSGNTIYF. In nucleotides, the CDR3 is TGTGCCAGCAGTGAACGGCCTCAGGGGCTTAACTCTGGAAACACCATATATTTT.

The chain carries TRBV5-4 and TRBJ2-7, with 9 nucleotides matching TRBD1. Trimming took 2 bases from V and 2 from J; bases not matched to a gene: 5. The CDR3 consists of 15 residues. Germline-derived CDR1 and CDR2 are SGHNT and YYREEE (reference sequence). CDR3 in DNA: TGTGCCAGCAGCTTCCGGGACAGGGCCACCTACGAGCAGTACTTC. Translating it yields CASSFRDRATYEQYF. The full variable domain, rest sourced from reference TRBV5-4 and TRBJ2-7, is ETGVTQSPTHLIKTRGQQVTLRCSSQSGHNTVSWYQQALGQGPQFIFQYYREEENGRGNFPPRFSGLQFPNYSSELNVNALELDDSALYLCASSFRDRATYEQYFGPGTRLTVT.

This clonotype was detected a few times. This may be a read error, as it is one base from a much larger clone. This chain links TRBV10-3 with TRBJ2-7; 9 bases line up with TRBD2. The germline gives CDR1 ENHRY, CDR2 SYGVKD. This CDR3 region has 15 residues. In nucleotides, the CDR3 is TGTGCCATCAGTGAGTTCGGGACTAGCTACTACGAGCAGTGCTTC. Protein sequence: CAISEFGTSYYEQCF.

This clonotype was detected ten times or more. The V gene is TRBV4-1, the J gene TRBJ2-7; 9 bases map to TRBD1. CDR1 is MGHRA, CDR2 YSYEKL, per germline. The CDR3 runs to 16 residues. Trimming took 2 bases from V and 6 from J; bases not matched to a gene: 11. CDR3 sequence (DNA): TGCGCCAGCAGCCAACCGATTCGGGGACAGGGAGGCGAGCAGTACTTC. Its protein is CASSQPIRGQGGEQYF.

A single count supports this clonotype. This chain uses TRBV30 with TRBJ1-1; D unclear. The CDR3 is 14 residues long. Trimming took 0 bases from V and 2 from J, leaving 10 bases between them. Germline V lookup: CDR1 GTSNPN, CDR2 SVGIG (reference sequence). The CDR3 sequence is CAWSVAATNTEAFF. CDR3 nucleotide sequence: TGTGCCTGGAGTGTAGCCGCGACCAACACTGAAGCTTTCTTT.

This clonotype was counted a few times. The rearrangement joins TRBV29-1 to TRBJ2-2; 11 bases agree with TRBD2. The CDR3 is 17 amino acids. Trimming at V came to 5 bases and at J to 5 bases, leaving 13 bases not matched to a gene. Germline CDR1 reads SQVTM; CDR2 reads ANQGSEA. The CDR3 DNA follows: TGCAGCGTTCTCCCGGGACTAGCGGACGACAAGACCGGGGAGCTGTTTTTT. Encoded protein: CSVLPGLADDKTGELFF.

The chain recombines TRBV29-1 with TRBJ2-7, with TRBD1 matching 7 bases. The germline V gene has CDR1 SQVTM and CDR2 ANQGSEA. The CDR3 contains 16 residues. V was clipped by 3 bases and J by 3 bases; unmatched bases: 14. The CDR3 here is CSVELEMVGQNYEQYF. CDR3 nucleotides: TGCAGCGTTGAGTTGGAGATGGTGGGACAGAACTACGAGCAGTACTTC.

This clonotype has just a few counts. The J gene is TRBJ1-2, the V gene TRBV4-3; 8 bases match TRBD1. Germline V gene data show CDR1 as LGHNA and CDR2 as YSLEER. This CDR3 has 13 residues. V shed 4 bases, J shed 8 bases, and the junction held 6 bases outside the gene matches. The CDR3 DNA reads TGCGCCAGCAGCCCAGGACAGGGCTGGGGCTACACCTTC. It is translated as CASSPGQGWGYTF.

This clonotype showed up many times. J is TRBJ2-2 and V is TRBV6-5, with a tentative D call TRBD2 (6 bases). Germline V gene data show CDR1 as MNHEY and CDR2 as SVGAGI. V lost 0 bases to trimming and J lost 7 bases, with 9 bases between them. CDR3 length: 14 residues. CDR3 region: CASSYSWGDGELFF. DNA for the CDR3: TGTGCCAGCAGTTACTCGTGGGGGGACGGGGAGCTGTTTTTT.

The chain combines TRBV6-2 or TRBV6-3 with TRBJ1-1; 9 positions match TRBD1. This CDR3 has 18 amino acids. The trim removed 6 bases at V and 1 base at J, leaving 15 bases unmatched. Germline V gives CDR1 MNHEY, CDR2 SVGEGT. The CDR3 bases are TGTGCCAGCAGGCCCCCGGGACAGGGAAGGGAGAAGAACACTGAAGCTTTCTTT. Its translation: CASRPPGQGREKNTEAFF.

This clonotype was counted ten times or more. The V gene is TRBV7-3, the J gene TRBJ2-7; 10 bases are shared with TRBD1. This CDR3 contains 15 residues. CDR1 and CDR2 (germline): SGHTA, FQGTGA. Trimming took 5 bases from V and 3 from J; bases not matched to a gene: 7. CDR3 DNA sequence: TGTGCCAGCAGCCTAAGGGGACAGGGGAACTACGAGCAGTACTTC. This codes for CASSLRGQGNYEQYF.

This rearrangement joins TRBV12-3 or TRBV12-4 to TRBJ2-6; 7 bases fit TRBD1. The CDR3 runs to 15 residues. With V trimmed by 4 bases and J by 3 bases, 3 bases remained unmatched. CDR3 sequence: CASSSTGVGANVLTF. In nucleotides, the CDR3 is TGTGCCAGCAGTTCCACAGGGGTTGGGGCCAACGTCCTGACTTTC.